The 11 T cell receptor beta chains presented below share a single source sample, sequenced in a study of CD8 T cells in Susac syndrome. An input of about 0.45 to 1 ug of RNA was subjected to reverse transcription using random hexamers. Each CDR3 protein is one row after TCRdb ran MiXCR on the immunoSEQ multiplex PCR reads. The sample yields about 160,000 distinct CDR3 sequences, about 93% seen once. The sample consisted of CD4+ T cells from PBMCs. The receptors originated from a human donor in good health.

This rearrangement joins TRBV27 to TRBJ1-6; possible D gene TRBD1, 5 bases. The CDR3 totals 16 residues. Trimming left V 6 bases short and J 10 bases short, with 22 bases between. Germline V lookup: CDR1 MNHEY, CDR2 SMNVEV (reference sequence). CDR3 DNA: TGTGCCAGCAGACTTATCCCTAAGGGGTTTGGATCACCCCTCCACTTT. It encodes CASRLIPKGFGSPLHF.

The chain is built from TRBV2 and TRBJ1-3, with D maybe TRBD1 (6 bases). The CDR3 runs 16 residues. V lost 6 bases to trimming and J lost 0 bases, with 15 bases between them. CDR1 is SNHLY and CDR2 is FYNNEI in the germline V gene. In nucleotides, the CDR3 is TGTGCCAGCAGGGGGATGGGACACCGCTCTGGAAACACCATATATTTT. Amino acid sequence: CASRGMGHRSGNTIYF.

The chain combines TRBV5-1 with TRBJ1-1; D gene unclear. The ends were cut back, 1 base at V and 7 bases at J, with 8 bases in the middle. The germline V gene encodes CDR1 SGHRS and CDR2 YFSETQ. The length of the CDR3 is 12 residues. The CDR3 is CASSLRGYEAFF. The CDR3 nucleotides read TGCGCCAGCAGCTTGAGAGGGTATGAAGCTTTCTTT.

The J gene is TRBJ1-5, the V gene TRBV30, with unresolved D. The CDR3 is made up of 13 amino acids. The germline gives CDR1 GTSNPN, CDR2 SVGIG (reference sequence). V lost 5 bases and J lost 4, with 12 bases in between. CDR3 DNA sequence: TGTGCCTGGGCGCGGTTGGCGAATCAGCCCCAGCATTTT. The encoded protein is CAWARLANQPQHF. Filled out from reference TRBV30 and TRBJ1-5, the complete variable domain reads SQTIHQWPATLVQPVGSPLSLECTVEGTSNPNLYWYRQAAGRGLQLLFYSVGIGQISSEVPQNLSASRPQDRQFILSSKKLLLSDSGFYLCAWARLANQPQHFGDGTRLSIL.

The V gene is TRBV29-1, the J gene TRBJ2-3, with D perhaps matching TRBD2 (6 bases). V lost 6 bases and J lost 2, with 18 bases in between. This CDR3 contains 15 residues. Germline CDR1 and CDR2: SQVTM and ANQGSEA. For the CDR3, the DNA is TGCAGCGTCGTCGGGGACCGGGGGAACACAGATACGCAGTATTTT. This gives the protein CSVVGDRGNTDTQYF.

This sequence joins TRBV2 and TRBJ2-3; the match to TRBD1 covers 10 bases. The CDR3 contains 15 residues. CDR1 SNHLY and CDR2 FYNNEI come from the germline V gene. V shed 6 bases and J 2 bases; nucleotides not matched to a gene: 5. DNA for the CDR3: TGTGCCAGCAGCCGGACAGGGGGTTTCACAGATACGCAGTATTTT. Its translation is CASSRTGGFTDTQYF. Supplemented by reference TRBV2 and TRBJ2-3, the full variable domain reads EPEVTQTPSHQVTQMGQEVILRCVPISNHLYFYWYRQILGQKVEFLVSFYNNEISEKSEIFDDQFSVERPDGSNFTLKIRSTKLEDSAMYFCASSRTGGFTDTQYFGPGTRLTVL.

The CDR3 loop is CASSQDGDRGRYGTGELFF. The CDR3 DNA follows: TGTGCCAGCAGCCAAGATGGGGACAGGGGGCGTTACGGCACCGGGGAGCTGTTTTTT. This rearrangement joins TRBV4-2 to TRBJ2-2, with 12 bases matching TRBD1. The germline V gene has CDR1 LGHNA and CDR2 YNFKEQ. V was pared by 0 bases and J by 4 bases, with 9 bases of the junction left unmatched. The length of the CDR3 is 19 residues.

Concerning this clonotype itself: Compared with germline, one end of the junction differs, possibly owing to a read error. The V gene is TRBV9, the J gene TRBJ2-2; a weak D match, TRBD1 (6 bases). CDR3 length: 19 amino acids. The germline gives CDR1 SGDLS, CDR2 YYNGEE. The CDR3 loop reads CASSVGTNRDERRTGELVF. CDR3 DNA sequence: TGTGCCAGCAGCGTAGGTACTAACAGGGATGAAAGACGCACCGGGGAGCTGGTTTTT.

The CDR3 here is CSAAPGTQETQYF. CDR3 in DNA: TGCAGTGCTGCCCCCGGGACGCAAGAGACCCAGTACTTC. V is TRBV20-1 and J is TRBJ2-5; tentatively, D is TRBD1 or TRBD2 (5 bases each). The CDR3 runs to 13 residues. Germline CDR1 and CDR2: DFQATT and SNEGSKA (reference sequence). The germline V and J ends were trimmed by 5 bases and 2 bases, with 12 bases remaining between them.

The chain links TRBV5-8 to TRBJ2-2; 9 positions match TRBD1. The CDR3 sequence is 16 residues long. Trimming removed 4 bases from V and 6 bases from J; junction bases left unmatched: 10. Per germline, CDR1 SGHTS and CDR2 YDEGEE. The DNA of the CDR3 is TGTGCCAGCAGCCCTGGGGGACAGGGCTTTCCCGGGGAGCTGTTTTTT. It specifies CASSPGGQGFPGELFF. The variable domain in full, with the rest retrieved from reference TRBV5-8 and TRBJ2-2, is EAGVTQSPTHLIKTRGQQATLRCSPISGHTSVYWYQQALGLGLQFLLWYDEGEERNRGNFPPRFSGRQFPNYSSELNVNALELEDSALYLCASSPGGQGFPGELFFGEGSRLTVL.

The chain recombines TRBV10-2 with TRBJ1-1, with D tentatively TRBD1 (5 bases). The CDR3 is made up of 14 amino acids. Germline V gene sequence: CDR1 WSHSY, CDR2 SAAADI. With 7 bases removed from V and 0 bases from J, the gap between germline ends came to 12 bases. The CDR3 nucleotides read TGCGCCAGCACCCCCGGACATGTGAACACTGAAGCTTTCTTT. It specifies CASTPGHVNTEAFF.